The 24 T cell receptor beta chains given below trace back to one sample, sequenced in a study of CD8 T cells in Susac syndrome. cDNA came from roughly 0.5 to 1 ug RNA primed by random hexamers. TCRdb independently ran MiXCR on the immunoSEQ multiplex PCR reads; one entry per CDR3 protein. The sample has about 180,000 distinct CDR3 sequences; 90% to 95% are singletons. Input material: CD4+ T cells from PBMCs. The receptors were sampled from a human donor with Susac syndrome.

The chain joins TRBV2 to TRBJ2-1; D remains ambiguous. The CDR3 contains 14 residues. Per germline, CDR1 SNHLY and CDR2 FYNNEI. V lost 6 bases and J lost 8, with 17 bases in between. DNA of the CDR3: TGTGCCAGCAGACGGTTTGGTCTCCGCGATGAGCAGTTCTTC. It yields the protein CASRRFGLRDEQFF.

CDR3 loop: CSGTGGGGYTF. DNA for the CDR3: TGCAGCGGGACAGGGGGGGGTGGCTACACCTTC. The rearrangement links TRBV20-1 to TRBJ1-2, with 11 positions matching TRBD1. The CDR3 is 11 amino acids. CDR1 is DFQATT and CDR2 is SNEGSKA in the germline V gene (reference sequence).

V gene TRBV28 combines with J gene TRBJ2-2; D is ambiguous. The V gene lost 6 bases and the J gene lost 7 bases, with 9 bases spanning the gap. The CDR3 is 12 residues long. Germline CDR1 is MDHEN and CDR2 is SYDVKM. The CDR3 is CASRIVGGELFF. The CDR3 nucleotides read TGTGCCAGCAGGATAGTGGGCGGGGAGCTGTTTTTT.

The rearrangement links TRBV6-2 or TRBV6-3 to TRBJ2-1; TRBD2 aligns across 12 bases. This CDR3 has 17 residues. The junction had 5 bases not matched to a gene; V was cut back by 5 bases and J by 0 bases. Germline V lookup: CDR1 MNHEY, CDR2 SVGEGT. DNA for the CDR3: TGTGCCAGCAGTATCCGGACTAGCGGGACCTCCTACAATGAGCAGTTCTTC. It is translated as CASSIRTSGTSYNEQFF.

V usage is TRBV20-1 and J usage is TRBJ1-1; D remains ambiguous. V dropped 6 bases and J dropped 1 base, with 15 bases sitting between them. The CDR3 consists of 14 residues. Germline lookup yields CDR1 DFQATT and CDR2 SNEGSKA (reference sequence). The CDR3 loop reads CSAEIPTENTEAFF. The CDR3 coding sequence is TGCAGTGCCGAGATACCTACGGAGAACACTGAAGCTTTCTTT.

This clonotype was observed a single time. In DNA, the CDR3 is TGCGCCAGCAGCCAAGTATTCTACAATGAGCAGTTCTTC. The encoded protein is CASSQVFYNEQFF. The V gene is TRBV4-3, the J gene TRBJ2-1; no firm D call. This CDR3 has 13 amino acids. V lost 1 base to trimming and J lost 3 bases, with 4 bases between them. The germline V gene encodes CDR1 LGHNA and CDR2 YSLEER.

The chain has TRBV2 and TRBJ2-7; D is perhaps TRBD1 (6 bases). Germline-derived CDR1 and CDR2 are SNHLY and FYNNEI. The germline V and J ends were trimmed by 2 bases and 2 bases, with 7 bases remaining between them. The CDR3 consists of 13 residues. The CDR3 spells CASSEKGAYEQYF. Here the CDR3 DNA reads TGTGCCAGCAGTGAAAAGGGGGCCTACGAGCAGTACTTC.

This rearrangement joins TRBV5-6 to TRBJ1-2; D remains ambiguous. V was pared by 4 bases and J by 3 bases, with 16 bases between. Germline V gene lookup returns CDR1 SGHDT and CDR2 YYEEEE. CDR3 length: 15 residues. In nucleotides, the CDR3 is TGTGCCAGCAGCCTATACCCTGGACGGTACTATGGCTACACCTTC. Translating gives CASSLYPGRYYGYTF.

This clonotype appeared once. The chain recombines TRBV7-3 with TRBJ2-5; D is uncertain. CDR1 is SGHTA and CDR2 is FQGTGA in the germline V gene. V lost 2 bases and J lost 4, with 11 bases in between. This CDR3 comprises 14 residues. This chain's CDR3 is CASSLVSPGETQYF. The CDR3 nucleotides read TGTGCCAGCAGCTTAGTGTCCCCGGGAGAGACCCAGTACTTC.

A remark on this clonotype: One end of the junction fails to match germline, which may point to a read error. The chain joins TRBV29-1 to TRBJ1-2; D unclear. The germline gives CDR1 SQVTM, CDR2 ANQGSEA. CDR3 length: 12 residues. The CDR3 spells CSVDGFKLPYTF. The CDR3 DNA reads as TGCAGTGTTGATGGTTTCAAGCTTCCCTACACCTTC.

The chain links TRBV11-2 to TRBJ2-3; D remains ambiguous. With 5 bases removed from V and 4 bases from J, the gap between germline ends came to 13 bases. CDR1 and CDR2 from the germline V gene are SGHAT and FQNNGV. CDR3 length equals 14 residues. The CDR3 nucleotides read TGTGCCAGCAGCCCAAGGCCGGGTTCAGATACGCAGTATTTT. Translated, it gives CASSPRPGSDTQYF.

This chain uses TRBV2 with TRBJ2-7; no definite D call. The CDR3 has 12 residues. Trimming cost V 6 bases and J 2 bases, with 8 bases left between them. The germline V gene encodes CDR1 SNHLY and CDR2 FYNNEI. CDR3 region: CASRDRTYEQYF. DNA for the CDR3: TGTGCCAGCAGGGACCGAACCTACGAGCAGTACTTC. Drawing the rest from reference TRBV2 and TRBJ2-7, the complete variable domain is EPEVTQTPSHQVTQMGQEVILRCVPISNHLYFYWYRQILGQKVEFLVSFYNNEISEKSEIFDDQFSVERPDGSNFTLKIRSTKLEDSAMYFCASRDRTYEQYFGPGTRLTVT.

The chain joins TRBV19 to TRBJ2-6; D unresolved. Per the germline V gene, CDR1 is LNHDA and CDR2 is SQIVND (reference sequence). The ends were cut back, 4 bases at V and 0 bases at J, with 7 bases in the middle. This CDR3 spans 15 amino acids. The CDR3 DNA follows: TGTGCCAGTAGTAAACAGAACTCTGGGGCCAACGTCCTGACTTTC. It encodes CASSKQNSGANVLTF.

V gene TRBV4-1 combines with J gene TRBJ2-5; tentatively, D is TRBD1 (5 bases). The CDR3 length is 15 residues. Germline values: CDR1 MGHRA, CDR2 YSYEKL. V was trimmed by 0 bases and J by 4 bases, leaving 12 bases between them. Written as DNA, the CDR3 is TGCGCCAGCAGCCAAGATAGAACAGGACCAGAGACCCAGTACTTC. Protein product: CASSQDRTGPETQYF.

The V gene is TRBV29-1, the J gene TRBJ2-5; 7 bases are a match to TRBD2. Germline V lookup: CDR1 SQVTM, CDR2 ANQGSEA. The V and J ends lost 2 bases and 7 bases, in that order; junction bases with no gene match: 7. The CDR3 spans 13 residues. The CDR3 spells CSVESMGEGTQYF. As DNA, the CDR3 is TGCAGCGTTGAATCTATGGGGGAGGGGACCCAGTACTTC.

The chain joins TRBV25-1 to TRBJ1-2; the D is unclear. There are 14 residues in the CDR3. Germline V CDR1 and CDR2: MGHDK, SYGVNS. V lost 3 bases, J lost 8 bases, and 16 bases lay in between. The CDR3 sequence is CASSDPTDMDGYTF. For the CDR3, the DNA is TGTGCCAGCAGTGATCCTACCGATATGGACGGCTACACCTTC.

The rearrangement joins TRBV12-3 or TRBV12-4 to TRBJ2-7, with 8 bases matching TRBD1. The CDR3 has 14 residues. J lost 4 bases, V lost 3 bases, and 5 bases had no gene match. In DNA form, the CDR3 reads TGTGCCAGCAGTTTTGGGACAGGCCAATACGAGCAGTACTTC. It is translated as CASSFGTGQYEQYF.

V usage is TRBV7-3 and J usage is TRBJ2-1; TRBD1 agrees at 11 bases. V shed 5 bases and J 2 bases; nucleotides not matched to a gene: 5. The germline V gene has CDR1 SGHTA and CDR2 FQGTGA. This CDR3 comprises 16 residues. DNA for the CDR3: TGTGCCAGCAGCCGAACGGGACAGGGGGCCTACAATGAGCAGTTCTTC. The encoded protein is CASSRTGQGAYNEQFF.

V and J are TRBV28 and TRBJ2-7, with D perhaps matching TRBD2 (6 bases). CDR1 and CDR2 from the germline V gene are MDHEN and SYDVKM. V dropped 6 bases and J dropped 3 bases, with 12 bases sitting between them. The CDR3 is 13 amino acids. The CDR3 coding sequence is TGTGCCAGCAGAGGAGGGTCCGACTACGAGCAGTACTTC. Encoded protein: CASRGGSDYEQYF.

The J gene is TRBJ2-3, the V gene TRBV5-4; D is perhaps TRBD2 (5 bases). This CDR3 has 15 residues. Trimming left V 2 bases short and J 1 base short, with 11 bases between. The germline CDR1 and CDR2 sequences are SGHNT and YYREEE (reference sequence). The CDR3 DNA reads as TGTGCCAGCAGCTTCCGGGGTGCGGGCACAGATACGCAGTATTTT. Protein: CASSFRGAGTDTQYF.

Here the CDR3 DNA reads TGTGCCAGCAGCCTCCGGGGACCCCAAGAGACCCAGTACTTC. Translated: CASSLRGPQETQYF. This chain joins TRBV7-9 and TRBJ2-5, with D perhaps TRBD1 or TRBD2 (5 bases each). Trimming removed 5 bases from V and 1 base from J, with 11 bases in between. The V gene's germline CDR1 is SEHNR and CDR2 FQNEAQ (reference sequence). CDR3 length: 14 residues.

The chain uses TRBV12-5 and TRBJ1-1; D unclear. CDR3 length: 13 residues. Looked up from germline, CDR1 is LGHNT and CDR2 is FRNRAP. V lost 5 bases, J lost 7 bases, and 14 bases lay in between. The CDR3 nucleotides read TGTGCTAGTGGTCCCCGGGAACTATTTGAAGCTTTCTTT. Protein: CASGPRELFEAFF.

This CDR3 is CSVRAGGASYEQYF. CDR3 bases: TGCAGCGTTAGAGCGGGAGGAGCATCCTACGAGCAGTACTTC. The V and J genes are TRBV29-1 and TRBJ2-7; 9 bases are a match to TRBD2. Germline V gene sequence: CDR1 SQVTM, CDR2 ANQGSEA. The V segment lost 5 bases and the J segment 1 base; nucleotides outside the gene matches: 6. The CDR3 totals 14 residues.

The gene calls are TRBV20-1 and TRBJ1-2; 8 bases fit TRBD1. The trim removed 6 bases at V and 4 bases at J, leaving 7 bases unmatched. The CDR3 totals 13 residues. From germline, CDR1 is DFQATT and CDR2 SNEGSKA (reference sequence). The CDR3 protein is CSAPPDRAYGYTF. The DNA for the CDR3 is TGCAGTGCCCCACCGGACAGGGCCTATGGCTACACCTTC.